The 15 T cell receptor beta chains presented below share a single source sample, sequenced in a study of blood T cell repertoires in COVID-19. Repertoires were generated with immunoSEQ multiplex PCR, while TCRdb's copy carries only in-frame clones and drops some. Here the sample spans around 150,000 clones, around four fifths being singletons. Sequencing was performed on peripheral blood. These receptors were taken from a woman aged 80 or older with acute or convalescent COVID-19.

The V call is TRBV7-6, the J call TRBJ1-2; 12 nucleotides align to TRBD1. This CDR3 has 14 residues. V shed 3 bases, J shed 4 bases, and the junction held 0 bases outside the gene matches. The germline gives CDR1 SGHVS, CDR2 FNYEAQ. The CDR3 DNA reads TGTGCCAGCAGCTTGGGACAGGGGGCCTATGGCTACACCTTC. Its protein is CASSLGQGAYGYTF. The variable domain in full, completed from reference TRBV7-6 and TRBJ1-2, reads GAGVSQSPRYKVTKRGQDVALRCDPISGHVSLYWYRQALGQGPEFLTYFNYEAQQDKSGLPNDRFSAERPEGSISTLTIQRTEQRDSAMYRCASSLGQGAYGYTFGSGTRLTVV.

The CDR3 reads CASSYARLSNYGYTF. CDR3 DNA sequence: TGTGCCAGCAGTTATGCCAGATTATCTAACTATGGCTACACCTTC. This sequence joins TRBV6-5 and TRBJ1-2; no reliable D call. V was cut by 3 bases and J by 0 bases, with 11 bases left in between. The germline CDR1 and CDR2 sequences are MNHEY and SVGAGI. The CDR3 extends over 15 amino acids.

The chain has TRBV7-6 and TRBJ2-1; TRBD2 matches 13 bases. Germline-derived CDR1 and CDR2 are SGHVS and FNYEAQ. V lost 2 bases and J lost 9; bases outside the gene matches: 7. This CDR3 contains 16 residues. As DNA, the CDR3 is TGTGCCAGCAGCTTATATGAACTAGCGGGGGGGGCTGAGCAGTTCTTC. Protein: CASSLYELAGGAEQFF.

A remark on this clone: Germline is not matched at one junction end, which may reflect a read error. CDR3 in amino acids: CASSIAVGGTQYF. The CDR3 DNA reads as TGTGCCAGCAGCATAGCGGTGGGCGGGACGCAGTATTTT. The chain combines TRBV7-8 with TRBJ2-3, with TRBD2 as a possible D gene (6 bases). CDR1 is SGHVS and CDR2 is FQNEAQ in the germline V gene. The CDR3 consists of 13 residues.

The rearrangement links TRBV29-1 to TRBJ2-7; D may be TRBD1 (5 bases). Looked up from germline, CDR1 is SQVTM and CDR2 is ANQGSEA. The CDR3 runs 12 residues. V lost 7 bases and J lost 0, with 10 bases in between. CDR3 sequence (DNA): TGCAGCGGACAGTCCAGCTCCTACGAGCAGTACTTC. Its protein product is CSGQSSSYEQYF.

The J gene is TRBJ1-1, the V gene TRBV7-9; D gene uncertain. The V end lost 2 bases, the J end lost 6 bases, and 10 bases lay between the germline ends. The CDR3 spans 13 residues. Germline V gene data show CDR1 as SEHNR and CDR2 as FQNEAQ (reference sequence). The CDR3 sequence is CASSLNGVAEAFF. The CDR3 nucleotides are TGTGCCAGCAGCTTAAACGGGGTCGCTGAAGCTTTCTTT.

J is TRBJ2-7 and V is TRBV18, with 7 bases that match TRBD1. The CDR3 length is 14 residues. V dropped 0 bases and J dropped 3; count of bases not matched to a gene: 2. The germline CDR1 and CDR2 sequences are KGHSH and LQKENI. The DNA for the CDR3 is TGTGCCAGCTCACCACCGGGACAGATCTACGAGCAGTACTTC. Protein product: CASSPPGQIYEQYF.

For the CDR3, the DNA is TGTGCCAGCAGCTTGGACCCCAGGGCCCCCTATAATTCACCCCTCCACTTT. It is translated as CASSLDPRAPYNSPLHF. V gene TRBV5-6 combines with J gene TRBJ1-6; D possibly corresponds to TRBD1 (5 bases). Trimming stripped 0 bases from V and 2 bases from J, with 12 bases between. CDR3 size: 17 residues. The germline V gene has CDR1 SGHDT and CDR2 YYEEEE.

V and J are TRBV9 and TRBJ2-4; 7 positions match TRBD1. CDR1 and CDR2 from the germline V gene are SGDLS and YYNGEE. There are 15 residues in the CDR3. V shed 1 base and J 7 bases; nucleotides not matched to a gene: 8. As DNA, the CDR3 is TGTGCCAGCAGCGTAACCGGGACAGAAAAGAACATTCAGTACTTC. It encodes CASSVTGTEKNIQYF. Looking up the rest from reference TRBV9 and TRBJ2-4 gives the full variable domain: DSGVTQTPKHLITATGQRVTLRCSPRSGDLSVYWYQQSLDQGLQFLIQYYNGEERAKGNILERFSAQQFPDLHSELNLSSLELGDSALYFCASSVTGTEKNIQYFGAGTRLSVL.

A word on this clone: Relative to the germline gene, one junction end is altered; a read error may explain this. V and J are TRBV7-7 and TRBJ2-7, with D possibly being TRBD2 (7 bases). CDR3 length equals 16 residues. CDR1 SSHAT and CDR2 FNYEAQ come from the germline V gene (reference sequence). The CDR3 coding sequence is TGTGCTAGCAGCTTAGGTCCGGGGGGCGCCTCCTACGAGCAGTACTTC. Its translation is CASSLGPGGASYEQYF.

The chain uses TRBV6-5 and TRBJ2-7; 11 bases match TRBD1. The V and J ends lost 6 bases and 5 bases, in that order; junction bases with no gene match: 6. Germline-derived CDR1 and CDR2 are MNHEY and SVGAGI. The length of the CDR3 is 14 residues. The CDR3, as DNA: TGTGCCAGCAGGGCTGGACAGGGGGCCCACGAGCAGTACTTC. Its protein is CASRAGQGAHEQYF.

This sequence joins TRBV5-1 and TRBJ1-1, with D perhaps TRBD1 (6 bases). Germline values: CDR1 SGHRS, CDR2 YFSETQ. CDR3 length equals 16 residues. V dropped 0 bases and J dropped 3 bases, with 15 bases sitting between them. The CDR3 nucleotides are TGCGCCAGCAGCTTGGCCGTTGGGACACAGGACACTGAAGCTTTCTTT. This gives the protein CASSLAVGTQDTEAFF.

V is TRBV19 and J is TRBJ1-1; D is unclear. Trimming pared 7 bases from V and 4 bases from J, leaving 22 bases between. This CDR3 has 16 amino acids. Germline CDR1 and CDR2: LNHDA and SQIVND (reference sequence). The CDR3 DNA follows: TGTGCCAGTACCCAAATGAGGGTTGACTCGAGCACTGAAGCTTTCTTT. This translates into CASTQMRVDSSTEAFF.

This CDR3 is CASSLRQERFYEQYF. The CDR3 nucleotides read TGTGCCAGCAGCTTAAGGCAGGAACGCTTTTACGAGCAGTACTTC. The chain combines TRBV11-1 with TRBJ2-7; no firm D call. This CDR3 is built from 15 residues. Trimming removed 2 bases from V and 4 bases from J, with 15 bases in between. The V gene's germline CDR1 is SGHAT and CDR2 FQDESV (reference sequence).

This clone turned up a few times. The chain couples TRBV14 to TRBJ1-2; tentatively, D is TRBD1 (5 bases). The CDR3 is 13 amino acids. V was trimmed by 4 bases and J by 8 bases, leaving 14 bases between them. The germline gives CDR1 SGHDN, CDR2 FVKESK. CDR3 amino acids: CASSRGVDRGYTF. Here the CDR3 DNA reads TGTGCCAGCAGCCGGGGGGTTGATAGGGGCTACACCTTC.